Sequencing of this T cell receptor (beta chain) was carried out in a study of OX40 agonist ivuxolimab in advanced cancers. About the full investigation: Ivuxolimab, which targeted the costimulatory receptor OX40 (CD134), was an agonistic, fully human IgG2 monoclonal antibody. In the dose-escalation cohort, roughly 80% of patients were male, and the mean age was approximately 60 years, with a range of roughly 20 to 80. Partial responses occurred in three dose-escalation patients, of whom one had hepatocellular carcinoma and two had cutaneous melanoma. Prior anti-PD-1, anti-PD-L1 or anti-CTLA-4 therapy was permitted, and 30% to 45% of dose-escalation patients had received checkpoint inhibitors. Intravenous ivuxolimab was administered to patients every 2 weeks at six dose levels: 0.01, 0.1, 0.3, 1.5, 3 and 10 mg/kg. The paper covers the monotherapy dose-escalation part of the phase I ivuxolimab trial, which included N = 52 patients. Of the roughly 50 dose-escalation patients, hepatocellular carcinoma was present in roughly 19, melanoma in some 15, renal cell carcinoma in 9 and head and neck cancer in 9. The point of sequencing TCRbeta in the periphery was to test whether ivuxolimab changed TCR sequence diversity and drove clonal T-cell expansion.

Concerning this clone itself: The antigen it binds to is not known. The sample holds no much larger clone one base away, and base qualities are not on file.

To sequence the TCRbeta CDR3 region, genomic DNA was isolated from the sorted cells. The immunoSEQ Assay was used for sequencing of TCRbeta CDR3 regions. What TCRdb holds here is the immuneACCESS table cut down to in-frame rearrangements. Part of the clones is not present; checked against another copy, under half of the missing clones reflect an unresolved V gene, and the others are unexplained. This sample holds tens of thousands of clones; around 90% were observed only once. The top ten clonotypes cover 0.67% of the sample. Findings and caveats that apply to the study as a whole: The antigen specificity of the clonally expanded peripheral T cells was not determined. In the 0.1-3.0 mg/kg groups, partial responders were among the patients with the lowest normalized peripheral clonal expansion, particularly in CD8+ T cells. Low levels of normalized T-cell clonal expansion were also shown by some nonresponding patients. At doses of 0.1 to 3.0 mg/kg, clonal expansion of both CD4+ and CD8+ T cells in blood was seen between baseline and week 6. After ivuxolimab, expanded clones were on average more numerous among CD8+ T cells than among CD4+ T cells.

The trial excluded patients who had a history of autoimmune disease or were on systemic immunosuppression. Peripheral blood for TCR sequencing was collected from all dose cohorts at baseline, on cycle 4 day 1, and on cycle 7 day 1. The samples were drawn from a first-in-human, open-label, multicenter phase I dose-escalation trial of ivuxolimab. Adults with locally advanced or metastatic head and neck squamous cell, hepatocellular, melanoma or renal cell carcinoma were enrolled in the trial. Before TCR sequencing, CD4+ T cells and CD8+ T cells were sorted from peripheral blood as separate populations. Based on the germline V gene, the CDR1 and CDR2 sequences are SGHRS and YFSETQ. Trimming takes 2 bases from V and 3 bases from J, and the germline ends sit 12 bases apart. Its CDR3 holds 14 amino acids, cysteine through phenylalanine. The retained sequence is limited to the CDR3, 42 bases, with the frame set at the first base.

The sample consisted of CD4+ or CD8+ T cells sorted from blood, taken in a trial of the OX40 agonist ivuxolimab. The rearrangement joined TRBV5-1 to TRBJ2-7, and the D gene may be TRBD1, 6 bases matching. The TCR comes from an adult with an advanced solid tumor such as melanoma, head and neck, liver or kidney cancer. CDR3 sequence: CASSFRAGDYEQYF. The DNA sequence is given as TGCGCCAGCAGCTTCCGGGCAGGGGACTACGAGCAGTACTTC.